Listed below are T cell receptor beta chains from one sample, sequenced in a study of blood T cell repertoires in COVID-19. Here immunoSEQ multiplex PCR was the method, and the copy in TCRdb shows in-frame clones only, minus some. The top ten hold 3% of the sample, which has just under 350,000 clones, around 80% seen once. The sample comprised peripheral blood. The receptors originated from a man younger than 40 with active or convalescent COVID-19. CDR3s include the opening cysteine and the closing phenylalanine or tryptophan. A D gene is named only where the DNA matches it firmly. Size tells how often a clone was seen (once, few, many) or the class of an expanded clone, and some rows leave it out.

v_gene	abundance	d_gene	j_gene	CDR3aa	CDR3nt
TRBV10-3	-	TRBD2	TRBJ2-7	CAISSGLVNHEQYF	TGTGCCATCAGCTCGGGACTAGTTAACCACGAGCAGTACTTC
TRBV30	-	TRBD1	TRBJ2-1	CAWSRNRGPYNEQFF	TGTGCCTGGAGTAGGAACAGGGGTCCCTACAATGAGCAGTTCTTC
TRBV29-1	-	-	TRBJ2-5	CSVVLRTRQETQYF	TGCAGCGTCGTTCTTCGGACTCGCCAAGAGACCCAGTACTTC
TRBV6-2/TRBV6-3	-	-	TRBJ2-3	CASSYQDTLNTDTQYF	TGTGCCAGCAGTTACCAGGACACCTTAAACACAGATACGCAGTATTTT
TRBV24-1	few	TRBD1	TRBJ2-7	CATRGQGLSEQYF	TGTGCCACCAGAGGACAGGGCCTCTCCGAGCAGTACTTC
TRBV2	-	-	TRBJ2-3	CASSALASSTDTQYF	TGTGCCAGCAGTGCGCTAGCGTCTAGCACAGATACGCAGTATTTT
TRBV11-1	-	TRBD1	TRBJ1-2	CAGLPGTGYGYTF	TGTGCCGGGTTGCCTGGGACAGGCTATGGCTACACCTTC
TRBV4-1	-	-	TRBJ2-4	CASSQGGGGGRAKNIQYF	TGCGCCAGCAGCCAAGGGGGCGGAGGAGGGAGAGCCAAAAACATTCAGTACTTC
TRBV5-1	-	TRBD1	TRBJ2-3	CASSLVGQGSDTQYF	TGCGCCAGCAGCTTGGTGGGACAGGGGTCAGATACGCAGTATTTT
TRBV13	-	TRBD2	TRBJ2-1	CASSSMTSGRHPSYNEQFF	TGTGCCAGCAGCTCGATGACTAGCGGGAGGCACCCCTCCTACAATGAGCAGTTCTTC
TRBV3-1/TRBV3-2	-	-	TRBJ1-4	CASSQDIIDEKLFF	TGTGCCAGCAGCCAAGACATCATAGATGAAAAACTGTTTTTT
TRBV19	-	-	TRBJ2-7	CASSIGASENEQYF	TGTGCCAGTAGTATAGGGGCTAGCGAGAACGAGCAGTACTTC
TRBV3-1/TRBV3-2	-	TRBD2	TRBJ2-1	CASSQAGSGRAGEQFF	TGTGCCAGCAGCCAAGCCGGTAGCGGGAGAGCCGGTGAGCAGTTCTTC
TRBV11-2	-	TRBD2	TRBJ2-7	CASSAPFRRGASYEQYF	TGTGCCAGCAGCGCTCCCTTTAGGCGGGGGGCGTCATACGAGCAGTACTTC
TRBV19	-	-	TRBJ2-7	CASRGGSYEQYF	TGTGCCAGTAGGGGGGGCTCCTACGAGCAGTACTTC
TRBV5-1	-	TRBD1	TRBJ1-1	CASSLQGLGPEAFF	TGCGCCAGCAGCTTACAGGGGCTAGGACCTGAAGCTTTCTTT
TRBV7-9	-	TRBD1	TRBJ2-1	CASSYRTGDSNEQFF	TGTGCCAGCAGCTACCGGACAGGGGACAGCAATGAGCAGTTCTTC
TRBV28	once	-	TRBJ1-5	CASSLTGFNQPQHF	TGTGCCAGCAGTTTAACAGGGTTCAATCAGCCCCAGCATTTT
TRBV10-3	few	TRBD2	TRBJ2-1	CAISEPSGSHHNEQFF	TGTGCCATCAGTGAACCTAGCGGGAGTCACCACAATGAGCAGTTCTTC
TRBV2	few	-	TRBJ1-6	CASSEGGQNSPLHF	TGTGCCAGCAGTGAAGGAGGACAGAATTCACCCCTCCACTTT
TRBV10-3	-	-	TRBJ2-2	CAISVSMTGELFF	TGTGCCATCAGTGTTTCTATGACCGGGGAGCTGTTTTTT
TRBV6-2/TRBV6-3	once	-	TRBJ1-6	CASSYSIRGNSPLHF	TGTGCCAGCAGTTACTCGATTAGGGGGAATTCACCCCTCCACTTT
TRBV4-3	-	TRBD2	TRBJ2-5	CASSQVRTSETQYF	TGCGCCAGCAGCCAAGTTCGGACTAGTGAGACCCAGTACTTC
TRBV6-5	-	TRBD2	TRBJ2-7	CASTTAGLAGYEQYF	TGTGCCAGCACCACCGCCGGACTAGCGGGATACGAGCAGTACTTC
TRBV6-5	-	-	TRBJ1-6	CASSRQFYNSPLHF	TGTGCCAGCAGTAGACAGTTTTATAATTCACCCCTCCACTTT
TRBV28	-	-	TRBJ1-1	CASSTSGTLLQAFF	TGTGCCAGCAGCACCTCCGGGACTCTCCTCCAAGCTTTCTTT
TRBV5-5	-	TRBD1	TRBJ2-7	CASSPASPGQGTYEQYF	TGTGCCAGCAGCCCCGCCTCGCCGGGACAGGGCACCTACGAGCAGTACTTC
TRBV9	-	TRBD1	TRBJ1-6	CASSPRDRGGSPLHF	TGTGCCAGCAGCCCCCGGGACAGGGGAGGTTCACCCCTCCACTTT
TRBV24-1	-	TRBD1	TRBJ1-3	CATNRGLNSGNTIYF	TGTGCCACCAACAGGGGGCTAAATTCGGGAAACACCATATATTTT
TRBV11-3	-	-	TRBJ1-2	CASSSLRGFGYTF	TGTGCCAGCAGCTCACTAAGGGGTTTCGGCTACACCTTC
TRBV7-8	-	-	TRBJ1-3	CASSFTIGGGGNTIYF	TGTGCCAGCAGCTTTACGATCGGAGGAGGAGGAAACACCATATATTTT
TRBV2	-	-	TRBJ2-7	CASSEVRSYEQYF	TGTGCCAGCAGTGAAGTCCGTTCCTACGAGCAGTACTTC
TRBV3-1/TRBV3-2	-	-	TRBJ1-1	CASSQGRARNTEAFF	TGTGCCAGCAGCCAAGGCAGGGCCAGGAACACTGAAGCTTTCTTT
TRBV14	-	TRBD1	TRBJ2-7	CASSQDLGTVEQYF	TGTGCCAGCAGCCAAGATTTGGGGACAGTCGAGCAGTACTTC
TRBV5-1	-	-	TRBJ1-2	CASSSQPDSRAGYTF	TGCGCCAGCAGCTCTCAACCGGACAGCAGGGCCGGCTACACCTTC
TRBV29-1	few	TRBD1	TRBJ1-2	CSVEGQRTGAYGYTF	TGCAGCGTTGAAGGCCAGCGGACAGGGGCCTATGGCTACACCTTC
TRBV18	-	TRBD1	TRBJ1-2	CASSPSYGQARSYTF	TGTGCCAGCTCACCTTCCTACGGACAGGCTCGAAGCTACACCTTC
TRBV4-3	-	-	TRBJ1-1	CASSQTPGLNTEAFF	TGCGCCAGCAGCCAGACCCCGGGACTTAACACTGAAGCTTTCTTT
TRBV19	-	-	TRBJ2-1	CASSIRDSDEQFF	TGTGCCAGTAGTATTCGGGACTCCGATGAGCAGTTCTTC
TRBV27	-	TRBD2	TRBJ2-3	CASGPWWVAGARGTDTQYF	TGTGCCAGCGGTCCCTGGTGGGTAGCGGGGGCTCGTGGCACAGATACGCAGTATTTT
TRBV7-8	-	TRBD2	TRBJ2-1	CASSGGTSGRNEQFF	TGTGCCAGCAGCGGTGGGACTAGCGGGAGGAATGAGCAGTTCTTC
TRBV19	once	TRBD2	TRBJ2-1	CASSWSGSKDEQFF	TGTGCCAGTAGTTGGAGCGGGAGTAAGGATGAGCAGTTCTTC
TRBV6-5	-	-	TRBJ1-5	CATFRGGSNQPQHF	TGTGCCACTTTCAGGGGTGGAAGCAATCAGCCCCAGCATTTT
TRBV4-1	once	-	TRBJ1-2	CASSQPPRTLRGGYTF	TGCGCCAGCAGCCAACCCCCGAGGACTCTTCGGGGAGGCTACACCTTC
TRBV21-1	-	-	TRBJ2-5	CASSKGTTGLQETQYF	TGTGCCAGCAGCAAAGGGACGACAGGCCTACAAGAGACCCAGTACTTC
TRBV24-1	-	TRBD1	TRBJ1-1	CATRARGRLNTEAFF	TGTGCCACCAGGGCCAGGGGGCGCTTGAACACTGAAGCTTTCTTT
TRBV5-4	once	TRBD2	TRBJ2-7	CASSLYPRGGAEEQYF	TGTGCCAGCAGCTTATACCCCCGGGGAGGGGCAGAGGAGCAGTACTTC
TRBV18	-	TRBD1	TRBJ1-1	CASSPDGTGREAFF	TGTGCCAGCTCACCTGACGGGACAGGGAGAGAAGCTTTCTTT